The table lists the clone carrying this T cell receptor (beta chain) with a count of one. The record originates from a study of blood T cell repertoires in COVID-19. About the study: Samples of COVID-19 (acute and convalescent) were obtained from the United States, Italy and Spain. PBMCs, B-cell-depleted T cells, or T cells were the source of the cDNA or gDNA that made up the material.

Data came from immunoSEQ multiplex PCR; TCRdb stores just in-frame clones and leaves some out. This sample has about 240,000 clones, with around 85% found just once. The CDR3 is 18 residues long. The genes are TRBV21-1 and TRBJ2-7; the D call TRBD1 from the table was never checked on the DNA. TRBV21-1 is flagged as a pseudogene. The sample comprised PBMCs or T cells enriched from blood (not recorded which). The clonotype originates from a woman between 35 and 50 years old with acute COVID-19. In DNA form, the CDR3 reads TGTGCCAGCAGCAAATTCGGGGACAGGGCCGGTGGGGCCTACGAGCAGTACTTC. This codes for CASSKFGDRAGGAYEQYF.